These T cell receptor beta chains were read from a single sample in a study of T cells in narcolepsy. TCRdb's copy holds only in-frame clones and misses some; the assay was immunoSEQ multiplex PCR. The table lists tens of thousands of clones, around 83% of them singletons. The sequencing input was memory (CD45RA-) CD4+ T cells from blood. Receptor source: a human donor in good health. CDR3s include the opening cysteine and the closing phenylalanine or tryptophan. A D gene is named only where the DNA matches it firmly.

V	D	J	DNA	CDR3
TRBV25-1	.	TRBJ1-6	TGTGCCAGCAGTGAATATAAGGGAGACTCACCCCTCCACTTT	CASSEYKGDSPLHF
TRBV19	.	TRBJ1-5	TGTGCCAGCCGAAGTTCGGGACTGAGGGATCAGCCCCAGCATTTT	CASRSSGLRDQPQHF
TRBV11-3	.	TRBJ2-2	TGTGCCAGCAGTTCGTCATGGACCGGGGAGCTGTTTTTT	CASSSSWTGELFF
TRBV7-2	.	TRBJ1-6	TGTGCCAGCAGCTCCAAAAAAGCCTCGGGGAATTCACCCCTCCACTTT	CASSSKKASGNSPLHF
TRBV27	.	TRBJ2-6	TGTGCCAGCCGGGACCCATCCTCTGGGGCCAACGTCCTGACTTTC	CASRDPSSGANVLTF
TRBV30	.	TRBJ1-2	TGTGCCTGGAGTGTGACGGAGGCAGCGCGTGGCTACACCTTC	CAWSVTEAARGYTF
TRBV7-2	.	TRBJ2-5	TGTGCCAGCAGCTTAGCGGGGGGGCCAGAGACCCAGTACTTC	CASSLAGGPETQYF
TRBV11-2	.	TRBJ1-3	TGTGCCAGCAGCAACAGGGTCTCTGGAAACACCATATATTTT	CASSNRVSGNTIYF
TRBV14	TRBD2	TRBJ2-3	TGTGCCAGCAGCCAAGATCTTAGGGGAGGGGATACGCAGTATTTT	CASSQDLRGGDTQYF
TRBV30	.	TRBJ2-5	TGTGCCTGGAGTGTAAAGGCTAGTCGGCTATACTGGGCCCAGTACTTC	CAWSVKASRLYWAQYF